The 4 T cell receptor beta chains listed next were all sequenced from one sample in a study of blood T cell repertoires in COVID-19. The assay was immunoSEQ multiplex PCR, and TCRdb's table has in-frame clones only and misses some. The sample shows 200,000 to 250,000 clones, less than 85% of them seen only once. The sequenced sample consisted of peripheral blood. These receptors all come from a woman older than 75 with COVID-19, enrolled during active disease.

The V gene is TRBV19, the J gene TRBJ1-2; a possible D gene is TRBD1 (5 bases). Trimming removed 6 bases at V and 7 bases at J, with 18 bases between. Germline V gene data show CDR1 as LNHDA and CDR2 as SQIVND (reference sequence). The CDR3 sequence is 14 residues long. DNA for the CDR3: TGTGCCAGTAGGGGGACGGGGCCGGGAGTTGGCTACACCTTC. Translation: CASRGTGPGVGYTF.

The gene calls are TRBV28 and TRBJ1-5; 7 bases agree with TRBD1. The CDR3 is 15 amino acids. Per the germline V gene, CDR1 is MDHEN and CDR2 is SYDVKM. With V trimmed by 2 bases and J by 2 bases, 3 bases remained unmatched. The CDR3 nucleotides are TGTGCCAGCAGTTTAAGGGGGCCGGGCAATCAGCCCCAGCATTTT. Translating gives CASSLRGPGNQPQHF.

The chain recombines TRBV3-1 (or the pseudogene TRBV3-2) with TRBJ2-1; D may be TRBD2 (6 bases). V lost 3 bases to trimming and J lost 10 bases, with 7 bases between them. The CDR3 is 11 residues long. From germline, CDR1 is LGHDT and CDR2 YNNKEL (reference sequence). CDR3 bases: TGTGCCAGCAGCCATGGAGGGGAGCAGTTCTTC. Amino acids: CASSHGGEQFF.

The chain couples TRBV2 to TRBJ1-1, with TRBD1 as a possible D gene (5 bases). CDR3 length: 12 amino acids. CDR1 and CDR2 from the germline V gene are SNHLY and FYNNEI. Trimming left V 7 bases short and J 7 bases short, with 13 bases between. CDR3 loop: CASNYQGGEAFF. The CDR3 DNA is TGTGCCAGCAATTACCAGGGAGGTGAAGCTTTCTTT.